The 12 T cell receptor beta chains listed next were all sequenced from one sample in a study of cytomegalovirus exposure and HLA in healthy donors. 60 Vbeta and 13 Jbeta primers were used in PCR. Only in-frame clones appear in the TCRdb table, and some are missing; sequencing was by immunoSEQ multiplex PCR. The sample has 100,000 to 120,000 clones; about three quarters are singletons. Input material: PBMCs. These TCRs come from a woman between 35 and 50 years old in good health and CMV-seropositive.

V gene TRBV4-3 combines with J gene TRBJ1-1, with a tentative D call TRBD1 (6 bases). The germline CDR1 and CDR2 sequences are LGHNA and YSLEER. CDR3 length: 15 residues. V was clipped by 4 bases and J by 3 bases, with 15 bases between them. The CDR3: CASSPAGVLDTEAFF. In DNA form, the CDR3 reads TGCGCCAGCAGCCCAGCAGGGGTTTTGGACACTGAAGCTTTCTTT.

This clone was counted between two and nine times. Here the CDR3 reads CASSPRRTGGEAFF. The DNA for the CDR3 is TGTGCCAGCTCACCCCGCCGGACAGGGGGTGAAGCTTTCTTT. The chain combines TRBV18 with TRBJ1-1; 10 nucleotides line up with TRBD1. This CDR3 has 14 residues. Germline V gene data show CDR1 as KGHSH and CDR2 as LQKENI. The V segment lost 3 bases and the J segment 7 bases; nucleotides outside the gene matches: 5.

The chain links TRBV5-6 to TRBJ1-2; perhaps TRBD1 as D (6 bases). This CDR3 is 15 amino acids long. Per germline, CDR1 SGHDT and CDR2 YYEEEE. Trimming shortened V by 0 bases and J by 5 bases, and 14 bases separated the two germline ends. Here the CDR3 DNA reads TGTGCCAGCAGCTTGGAGCGGACAGTGTCGTATGGCTACACCTTC. It yields the protein CASSLERTVSYGYTF.

The chain is built from TRBV10-3 and TRBJ2-5; D possibly corresponds to TRBD2 (6 bases). With the DNA end fitting TRBJ2-7 better, the J assignment may be wrong. Germline CDR1 ENHRY, CDR2 SYGVKD. The CDR3 runs to 14 residues. This chain's CDR3 is CAISELLAADEQYF. The DNA of the CDR3 is TGTGCCATCAGTGAGTTACTAGCTGCAGACGAGCAGTACTTC.

There are a few counts of this clone. The V and J genes are TRBV7-2 and TRBJ1-2, with TRBD1 identical over 7 bases. With 6 bases clipped from V and 5 bases from J, the junction kept 6 bases outside the gene matches. The CDR3 is made up of 13 amino acids. Germline V gene lookup returns CDR1 SGHTA and CDR2 FQGNSA. The CDR3 here is CASSLDRFYGYTF. CDR3 bases: TGTGCCAGCAGTTTGGACAGGTTTTATGGCTACACCTTC.

This chain links TRBV18 with TRBJ1-4, with D possibly TRBD1 on 6 matching bases. Deletions cut 0 bases from V and 6 bases from J, with 11 bases between. The CDR3 totals 15 residues. Germline CDR1 is KGHSH and CDR2 is LQKENI. The CDR3 sequence: CASSPPGQWDEKLFF. The CDR3 nucleotides read TGTGCCAGCTCACCACCAGGACAGTGGGATGAAAAACTGTTTTTT. The full variable domain, rest sourced from reference TRBV18 and TRBJ1-4, is NAGVMQNPRHLVRRRGQEARLRCSPMKGHSHVYWYRQLPEEGLKFMVYLQKENIIDESGMPKERFSAEFPKEGPSILRIQQVVRGDSAAYFCASSPPGQWDEKLFFGSGTQLSVL.

V is TRBV5-5 and J is TRBJ2-7; weak D call: TRBD1 (5 bases). V lost 6 bases and J lost 4, with 14 bases in between. This CDR3 spans 13 amino acids. CDR1 and CDR2 from the germline V gene are SGHKS and YYEKEE (reference sequence). For the CDR3, the DNA is TGTGCCAGCACCAGCAGGGTCAAATACGAGCAGTACTTC. Residues: CASTSRVKYEQYF.

The rearrangement uses TRBV7-9 and TRBJ2-7, with a tentative D call TRBD2 (6 bases). The CDR3 extends over 13 amino acids. From germline, CDR1 is SEHNR and CDR2 FQNEAQ (reference sequence). V lost 5 bases, J lost 3 bases, and 11 bases lay in between. CDR3 residues: CASSRSGDYEQYF. DNA for the CDR3: TGTGCCAGCAGCCGATCGGGAGACTACGAGCAGTACTTC.

The V call is TRBV4-2, the J call TRBJ2-7; TRBD2 aligns across 10 bases. CDR3 length equals 16 residues. V shed 1 base and J 0 bases; nucleotides not matched to a gene: 3. Germline lookup yields CDR1 LGHNA and CDR2 YNFKEQ. In nucleotides, the CDR3 is TGTGCCAGCAGCCAAGCTGGGACTAGCGTCTCCTACGAGCAGTACTTC. Its translation: CASSQAGTSVSYEQYF.

This clone was counted a few times. The V and J genes are TRBV12-5 and TRBJ1-1, with D tentatively TRBD1 (6 bases). This CDR3 region has 13 residues. Germline CDR1 is LGHNT and CDR2 is FRNRAP. Trimming removed 7 bases at V and 3 bases at J, with 12 bases between. In nucleotides, the CDR3 is TGTGCTAGTGCACGGGAGGGGGACACTGAAGCTTTCTTT. Translation gives CASAREGDTEAFF. Combining the CDR3 with reference TRBV12-5 and TRBJ1-1 gives the whole variable domain DARVTQTPRHKVTEMGQEVTMRCQPILGHNTVFWYRQTMMQGLELLAYFRNRAPLDDSGMPKDRFSAEMPDATLATLKIQPSEPRDSAVYFCASAREGDTEAFFGQGTRLTVV.

The chain links TRBV2 to TRBJ2-5; 11 bases agree with TRBD2. The CDR3 covers 15 residues. V was clipped by 4 bases and J by 2 bases; unmatched bases: 3. The germline CDR1 and CDR2 sequences are SNHLY and FYNNEI. The CDR3 coding sequence is TGTGCCAGCAGTGGCCGACTAGCGGGGCAAGAGACCCAGTACTTC. Protein product: CASSGRLAGQETQYF.

This clone appeared once. J is TRBJ1-4 and V is TRBV21-1. TRBV21-1 is a pseudogene segment. CDR3 size: 14 residues. This CDR3 is CASSKAQRNEKLFF. DNA for the CDR3: TGTGCCAGCAGCAAAGCTCAGCGAAATGAAAAACTGTTTTTT.